This paragraph covers one T cell receptor (beta chain) sequence. As the sequencing template, cDNA was produced by extracting RNA and reverse transcribing it. TCRdb keeps only in-frame clones here, not all; method: immunoSEQ multiplex PCR. The sample includes around 200,000 clones, over 55% of them seen just once. V shed 7 bases and J 0 bases; nucleotides not matched to a gene: 6. Germline CDR1 reads MGHDK; CDR2 reads SYGVNS. The CDR3 is 14 amino acids. This sample was included in a study of CD8+ T cells in alopecia areata. This receptor was obtained from a human donor with alopecia areata. V usage is TRBV25-1 and J usage is TRBJ2-7; 7 bases agree with TRBD2. The specimen was CD4+ T cells sorted from blood, collected at week 0. The chain's CDR3 is CASNREDGSYEQYF. DNA for the CDR3: TGTGCCAGCAATCGGGAGGACGGCTCCTACGAGCAGTACTTC.